Below, 10 T cell receptor beta chains from the same sample are listed, as sequenced in a study of T cell changes during pregnancy in multiple sclerosis. The assay was immunoSEQ multiplex PCR, and TCRdb's table has in-frame clones only and misses some. The sample contains more than 40,000 clones, approximately 91% of which appear only once. The sample consisted of CD8+ T cells from peripheral blood mononuclear cells, taken after pregnancy. These receptors were taken from a female donor with multiple sclerosis, enrolled in a pregnancy study.

The gene calls are TRBV30 and TRBJ1-6; TRBD1 aligns across 9 bases. CDR1 is GTSNPN, CDR2 SVGIG, per germline (reference sequence). V shed 5 bases and J 0 bases; nucleotides not matched to a gene: 5. The CDR3 totals 16 residues. CDR3 loop: CAWRQGVSSYNSPLHF. CDR3 sequence (DNA): TGTGCCTGGCGACAGGGGGTGAGCTCCTATAATTCACCCCTCCACTTT.

The chain joins TRBV5-6 to TRBJ2-1; a weak D match, TRBD1 (6 bases). V shed 1 base and J shed 2 bases, with 13 bases lying between them. There are 16 residues in the CDR3. The V gene's germline CDR1 is SGHDT and CDR2 YYEEEE. As DNA, the CDR3 is TGTGCCAGCAGCTTGAGTTTGGCAGGGGCCTACAATGAGCAGTTCTTC. Protein product: CASSLSLAGAYNEQFF.

The V gene is TRBV5-4, the J gene TRBJ1-1; D gene unclear. The CDR3 spans 15 residues. The germline CDR1 and CDR2 sequences are SGHNT and YYREEE (reference sequence). Trimming took off 0 bases at V and 3 bases at J, with 12 bases between the two ends. The CDR3 nucleotides read TGTGCCAGCAGCTTGGTAGGCCTGAGGGACACTGAAGCTTTCTTT. Amino acids: CASSLVGLRDTEAFF.

V usage is TRBV11-2 and J usage is TRBJ2-3; 12 nucleotides line up with TRBD2. This CDR3 has 19 residues. V shed 1 base and J 0 bases; nucleotides not matched to a gene: 8. The germline V gene encodes CDR1 SGHAT and CDR2 FQNNGV. CDR3 amino acids: CASSLASSGGEFSTDTQYF. CDR3 nucleotides: TGTGCCAGCAGCTTAGCCTCTAGCGGGGGGGAATTTAGCACAGATACGCAGTATTTT.

The chain recombines TRBV6-6 with TRBJ1-1; D is perhaps TRBD1 (6 bases). The CDR3 contains 12 residues. V lost 6 bases and J lost 6, with 11 bases in between. The germline CDR1 and CDR2 sequences are MNHNY and SVGAGI (reference sequence). CDR3 in DNA: TGTGCCAGCAGCCTCCCAGGGGCTGAAGCTTTCTTT. It codes for CASSLPGAEAFF.

This clone was observed a single time. The chain is built from TRBV5-1 and TRBJ2-1; no reliable D call. V was cut by 2 bases and J by 6 bases, with 24 bases left in between. Germline V gene sequence: CDR1 SGHRS, CDR2 YFSETQ. The CDR3 sequence is 18 residues long. CDR3 DNA sequence: TGCGCCAGCAGCTTCTTTAGCCATGAGGCGCCGTTATTCAATGAGCAGTTCTTC. Protein sequence: CASSFFSHEAPLFNEQFF.

The chain employs TRBV7-9 and TRBJ1-1; TRBD1 matches 7 bases. Germline V gene data show CDR1 as SEHNR and CDR2 as FQNEAQ (reference sequence). This CDR3 spans 13 amino acids. V shed 6 bases and J 6 bases; nucleotides not matched to a gene: 7. The CDR3 DNA sequence: TGTGCCAGCAGGCTACCAGGGGGGCCTGAAGCTTTCTTT. This codes for CASRLPGGPEAFF.

V usage is TRBV6-1 and J usage is TRBJ2-5; TRBD2 aligns across 12 bases. From germline, CDR1 is MNHNS and CDR2 SASEGT. V lost 4 bases, J lost 2 bases, and 8 bases stayed unmatched. The length of the CDR3 is 17 residues. CDR3 region: CASSASGTSGLQETQYF. As DNA, the CDR3 is TGTGCCAGCAGTGCATCCGGGACTAGCGGGTTACAAGAGACCCAGTACTTC.

The chain employs TRBV27 and TRBJ2-6, with D possibly matching TRBD2 (5 bases). CDR3 length equals 13 residues. Germline CDR1 is MNHEY and CDR2 is SMNVEV (reference sequence). V gave up 10 bases and J gave up 2 bases, with 9 bases separating them. CDR3 loop: CAISAPGANVLTF. The CDR3 nucleotides read TGTGCCATTAGCGCCCCTGGGGCCAACGTCCTGACTTTC.

The CDR3 reads CASSYPAGDGYTF. CDR3 in DNA: TGTGCCAGCAGTTACCCCGCGGGGGATGGCTACACCTTC. The chain carries TRBV6-5 and TRBJ1-2; a possible D gene is TRBD1 (5 bases). The germline V gene encodes CDR1 MNHEY and CDR2 SVGAGI. V was clipped by 2 bases and J by 6 bases, with 10 bases between them. This CDR3 region has 13 residues.